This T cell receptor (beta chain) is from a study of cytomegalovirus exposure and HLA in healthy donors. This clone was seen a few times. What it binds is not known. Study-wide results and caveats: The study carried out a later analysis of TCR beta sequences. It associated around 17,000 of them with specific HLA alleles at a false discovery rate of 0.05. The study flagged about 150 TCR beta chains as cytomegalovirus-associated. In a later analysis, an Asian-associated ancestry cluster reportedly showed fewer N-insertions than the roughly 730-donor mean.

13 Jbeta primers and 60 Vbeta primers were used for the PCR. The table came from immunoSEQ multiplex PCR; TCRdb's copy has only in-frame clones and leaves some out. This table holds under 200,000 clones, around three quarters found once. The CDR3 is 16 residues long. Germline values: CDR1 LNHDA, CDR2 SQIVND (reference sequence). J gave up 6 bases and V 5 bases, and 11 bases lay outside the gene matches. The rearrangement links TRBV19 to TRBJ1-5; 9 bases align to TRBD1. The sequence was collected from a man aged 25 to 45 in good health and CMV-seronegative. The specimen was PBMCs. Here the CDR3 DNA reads TGTGCCAGTAGTTCGGGGGACAGGGTGGGTGGTCAGCCCCAGCATTTT. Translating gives CASSSGDRVGGQPQHF.